The 26 T cell receptor beta chains below were found in one sample sequenced in a study of T cell changes during pregnancy in multiple sclerosis. Profiled with immunoSEQ multiplex PCR; TCRdb holds only in-frame clones, not every one. The profile shows almost 35,000 clones, 75% to 90% of them singletons. The material sequenced was CD8+ T cells from peripheral blood mononuclear cells, taken after pregnancy. These receptor sequences come from a female donor with multiple sclerosis, enrolled in a pregnancy study.

The chain has TRBV10-2 and TRBJ1-2; no reliable D call. CDR3 size: 12 residues. Germline CDR1 is WSHSY and CDR2 is SAAADI. The germline V and J ends were trimmed by 6 bases and 5 bases, with 10 bases remaining between them. The CDR3 coding sequence is TGCGCCAGCAGGGACGAGGGATATGGCTACACCTTC. As protein: CASRDEGYGYTF.

This sequence joins TRBV10-3 and TRBJ2-3; perhaps TRBD2 as D (5 bases). There are 16 residues in the CDR3. V dropped 2 bases and J dropped 1 base, with 13 bases sitting between them. Per the germline V gene, CDR1 is ENHRY and CDR2 is SYGVKD. The CDR3: CAISETEGPGTDTQYF. CDR3 bases: TGTGCCATCAGTGAGACAGAGGGCCCGGGCACAGATACGCAGTATTTT.

This chain links TRBV9 with TRBJ2-7, with D possibly being TRBD1 (5 bases). The CDR3 extends over 15 amino acids. Germline V gene data show CDR1 as SGDLS and CDR2 as YYNGEE. Trimming removed 1 base from V and 2 bases from J, with 13 bases in between. This CDR3 is CASSVNPRATYEQYF. CDR3 bases: TGTGCCAGCAGCGTAAACCCCAGGGCCACCTACGAGCAGTACTTC.

The chain uses TRBV29-1 and TRBJ2-7; weak D call: TRBD1 (8 bases). V dropped 7 bases and J dropped 2 bases, with 21 bases sitting between them. Germline CDR1 reads SQVTM; CDR2 reads ANQGSEA. The CDR3 sequence is 15 residues long. CDR3 sequence: CSAFVRGGQAYEQYF. The DNA of the CDR3 is TGCAGCGCTTTTGTGAGGGGGGGACAGGCCTACGAGCAGTACTTC.

This chain joins TRBV9 and TRBJ1-1, with no clear D. V was cut by 2 bases and J by 3 bases, with 5 bases left in between. CDR1 is SGDLS, CDR2 YYNGEE, per germline. The CDR3 length is 12 residues. The CDR3 nucleotides are TGTGCCAGCAGCGTCTACGACACTGAAGCTTTCTTT. It is translated as CASSVYDTEAFF.

This chain uses TRBV4-1 with TRBJ2-7, with 10 nucleotides matching TRBD1. There are 18 residues in the CDR3. Germline CDR1 reads MGHRA; CDR2 reads YSYEKL. Unmatched junction bases numbered 10, after V lost 2 bases and J lost 0 bases. The CDR3 DNA reads as TGCGCCAGCAGCCAACTGACAGGGGGCTTTGGCCTCTCCTACGAGCAGTACTTC. It specifies CASSQLTGGFGLSYEQYF.

The table lists this clone with a count of one. The chain carries TRBV2 and TRBJ2-3, with TRBD1 identical over 9 bases. The CDR3 spans 11 residues. Germline V gene data show CDR1 as SNHLY and CDR2 as FYNNEI. The J segment lost 11 bases and the V segment lost 9 bases, leaving 6 bases of the junction unmatched. The CDR3 loop is CASTQGAGQYF. Here the CDR3 DNA reads TGTGCCAGTACACAGGGGGCCGGGCAGTATTTT. Filled out from reference TRBV2 and TRBJ2-3, the complete variable domain reads EPEVTQTPSHQVTQMGQEVILRCVPISNHLYFYWYRQILGQKVEFLVSFYNNEISEKSEIFDDQFSVERPDGSNFTLKIRSTKLEDSAMYFCASTQGAGQYFGPGTRLTVL.

Only one count was recorded for this clone. The chain employs TRBV21-1 and TRBJ1-2; the listed D gene, TRBD1, was not tested against the DNA. TRBV21-1 is tagged as a pseudogene. CDR3 length: 16 amino acids. CDR3 loop: CASSSRPGQGIRGYTF. DNA for the CDR3: TGTGCCAGCAGCTCTCGCCCGGGACAGGGAATAAGAGGCTACACCTTC.

The J gene is TRBJ1-2, the V gene TRBV7-2, with 9 bases aligning to TRBD1. Germline values: CDR1 SGHTA, CDR2 FQGNSA. This CDR3 has 15 residues. V lost 4 bases, J lost 4 bases, and 7 bases stayed unmatched. CDR3 nucleotide sequence: TGTGCCAGCAGCTCCCCCGGGACAGGGAGCTATGGCTACACCTTC. Amino acids: CASSSPGTGSYGYTF.

This clone showed up just once. The V gene is TRBV6-5, the J gene TRBJ2-7; D may be TRBD1 (5 bases). The V end lost 2 bases, the J end lost 3 bases, and 11 bases lay between the germline ends. Germline V gene data show CDR1 as MNHEY and CDR2 as SVGAGI. The CDR3 extends over 14 amino acids. The CDR3 region is CASSYDEGDYEQYF. For the CDR3, the DNA is TGTGCCAGCAGTTACGACGAAGGGGACTACGAGCAGTACTTC.

The chain has TRBV7-9 and TRBJ2-3; 9 bases match TRBD1. The CDR3 loop spans 14 amino acids. Germline CDR1 SEHNR, CDR2 FQNEAQ (reference sequence). J gave up 3 bases and V 4 bases, and 2 bases lay outside the gene matches. The CDR3 loop reads CASSSDRGTDTQYF. CDR3 coding DNA: TGTGCCAGCAGCTCCGACAGGGGGACAGATACGCAGTATTTT.

V and J are TRBV11-2 and TRBJ1-4, with D hard to call. The CDR3 loop spans 11 amino acids. CDR1 and CDR2 (germline): SGHAT, FQNNGV. V lost 5 bases and J lost 8, with 6 bases in between. This CDR3 is CASSGREKLFF. CDR3 nucleotide sequence: TGTGCCAGCAGCGGGAGGGAAAAACTGTTTTTT.

This clone was counted once. The V call is TRBV9, the J call TRBJ1-2; no reliable D call. CDR1 SGDLS and CDR2 YYNGEE come from the germline V gene. The CDR3 has 13 amino acids. Trimming pared 3 bases from V and 7 bases from J, leaving 13 bases between. CDR3 protein: CASSAGLPGGYTF. The CDR3 region has the DNA TGTGCCAGCAGCGCAGGACTCCCGGGTGGCTACACCTTC.

This rearrangement joins TRBV7-6 to TRBJ2-1; 8 nucleotides line up with TRBD1. This CDR3 contains 15 residues. Germline CDR1 and CDR2: SGHVS and FNYEAQ. V lost 0 bases to trimming and J lost 7 bases; unmatched junction nucleotides: 5. Written as DNA, the CDR3 is TGTGCCAGCAGCTTAGCGCTCGGACAGGGTAATGAGCAGTTCTTC. This gives the protein CASSLALGQGNEQFF.

This sequence joins TRBV19 and TRBJ2-7, with D possibly TRBD2 on 5 matching bases. The CDR3 is 13 residues long. Trimming stripped 1 base from V and 5 bases from J, with 9 bases between. The germline CDR1 and CDR2 sequences are LNHDA and SQIVND (reference sequence). The CDR3 bases are TGTGCCAGTAGTATAGCCTTCGGGGACGAGCAGTACTTC. Its translation is CASSIAFGDEQYF.

CDR3 residues: CASNPSMADTQYF. CDR3 DNA sequence: TGTGCCAGCAATCCTAGCATGGCCGATACGCAGTATTTT. V is TRBV5-6 and J is TRBJ2-3; D might be TRBD2 (5 bases). V was cut by 6 bases and J by 6 bases, with 14 bases left in between. There are 13 residues in the CDR3. Germline V gives CDR1 SGHDT, CDR2 YYEEEE.

V gene TRBV9 combines with J gene TRBJ2-7, with 16 nucleotides matching TRBD2. The CDR3 has 15 residues. Per germline, CDR1 SGDLS and CDR2 YYNGEE. Trimming cost V 0 bases and J 10 bases; bases outside gene matches: 4. CDR3 sequence reads: CASSVAGTSGGVQYF. The CDR3 DNA follows: TGTGCCAGCAGCGTAGCGGGGACTAGCGGGGGGGTTCAGTACTTC. The variable domain in full, completed from reference TRBV9 and TRBJ2-7, reads DSGVTQTPKHLITATGQRVTLRCSPRSGDLSVYWYQQSLDQGLQFLIQYYNGEERAKGNILERFSAQQFPDLHSELNLSSLELGDSALYFCASSVAGTSGGVQYFGPGTRLTVT.

The rearrangement joins TRBV13 to TRBJ2-6; no definite D call. The CDR3 runs to 20 residues. Trimming shortened V by 5 bases and J by 0 bases, and 23 bases separated the two germline ends. Germline lookup yields CDR1 PRHDT and CDR2 FYEKMQ (reference sequence). As DNA, the CDR3 is TGTGCCAGCAGCCTAGTCTTTACAGAGAGTCGATCCTCTGGGGCCAACGTCCTGACTTTC. It is translated as CASSLVFTESRSSGANVLTF.

This clone showed up just once. The chain joins TRBV5-6 to TRBJ2-3; 8 bases align to TRBD2. The CDR3 runs 16 residues. Germline-derived CDR1 and CDR2 are SGHDT and YYEEEE. After removal of 3 bases from V and 2 bases from J, the junction contained 8 bases not matched to a gene. This chain's CDR3 is CASSSTGTSVTDTQYF. The DNA of the CDR3 is TGTGCCAGCAGCTCCACCGGGACTAGTGTCACAGATACGCAGTATTTT. Based on the CDR3 plus reference TRBV5-6 and TRBJ2-3, the full variable domain is DAGVTQSPTHLIKTRGQQVTLRCSPKSGHDTVSWYQQALGQGPQFIFQYYEEEERQRGNFPDRFSGHQFPNYSSELNVNALLLGDSALYLCASSSTGTSVTDTQYFGPGTRLTVL.

The chain links TRBV2 to TRBJ2-7; perhaps TRBD2 as D (6 bases). V lost 8 bases and J lost 7, with 9 bases in between. The germline V gene encodes CDR1 SNHLY and CDR2 FYNNEI. CDR3 size: 10 residues. The CDR3 here is CASGGFEQYF. CDR3 sequence (DNA): TGTGCCAGCGGAGGGTTTGAGCAGTACTTC.

This chain joins TRBV27 and TRBJ2-7; 9 bases are shared with TRBD1. J gave up 1 base and V 2 bases, and 3 bases lay outside the gene matches. This CDR3 spans 15 amino acids. Germline-derived CDR1 and CDR2 are MNHEY and SMNVEV (reference sequence). The CDR3 bases are TGTGCCAGCAGTTTACTTGGGACAGGGTCCTACGAGCAGTACTTC. Residues: CASSLLGTGSYEQYF.

This clone showed up just once. V and J are TRBV6-4 and TRBJ2-1; perhaps TRBD1 as D (6 bases). The ends were cut back, 0 bases at V and 5 bases at J, with 14 bases in the middle. The length of the CDR3 is 16 residues. Per germline, CDR1 MRHNA and CDR2 SNTAGT. The CDR3 protein is CASSDSQGMRDNEQFF. DNA for the CDR3: TGTGCCAGCAGTGACTCACAGGGAATGAGGGACAATGAGCAGTTCTTC.

V gene TRBV19 combines with J gene TRBJ1-5; maybe TRBD1 (5 bases). CDR1 LNHDA and CDR2 SQIVND come from the germline V gene (reference sequence). The CDR3 loop spans 12 amino acids. V dropped 3 bases and J dropped 7 bases, with 7 bases sitting between them. This chain's CDR3 is CASSIGGQPQHF. The CDR3 DNA sequence: TGTGCCAGTAGTATCGGGGGGCAGCCCCAGCATTTT.

This sequence joins TRBV6-6 and TRBJ1-1; D is undetermined. Germline lookup yields CDR1 MNHNY and CDR2 SVGAGI (reference sequence). The germline V and J ends were trimmed by 2 bases and 1 base, with 11 bases remaining between them. The CDR3 has 15 residues. The CDR3 DNA sequence: TGTGCCAGCAGTTACCCGGTGGGCGAGAACACTGAAGCTTTCTTT. Its protein product is CASSYPVGENTEAFF.

This clone was recorded once. The V and J genes are TRBV10-1 and TRBJ2-1; D is perhaps TRBD2 (6 bases). The CDR3 has 15 amino acids. The germline V gene has CDR1 WNHNN and CDR2 SYGVQD (reference sequence). Trimming took 4 bases from V and 3 from J, leaving 13 bases between them. The CDR3 region has the DNA TGCGCCAGCAGTGGGATCGCGGGGAACTACAATGAGCAGTTCTTC. Residues: CASSGIAGNYNEQFF.

This chain connects TRBV27 to TRBJ2-7; weak D call: TRBD1 (5 bases). Germline CDR1 reads MNHEY; CDR2 reads SMNVEV (reference sequence). The CDR3 has 14 amino acids. Trimming cost V 2 bases and J 2 bases, with 10 bases left between them. CDR3 bases: TGTGCCAGCAGTTTAATTGACAGTACCTACGAGCAGTACTTC. It yields the protein CASSLIDSTYEQYF.